The 11 T cell receptor beta chains below were found in one sample sequenced in a study of radiotherapy plus CTLA-4 blockade in lung cancer. The repertoire was sequenced with immunoSEQ multiplex PCR; TCRdb's copy has only in-frame clones and lacks some. The sample holds roughly 110,000 clones, under 90% seen once. Specimen: peripheral blood, collected from a patient treated with radiotherapy plus ipilimumab. These receptor sequences come from a human donor with non-small cell lung cancer that progressed on radiotherapy plus ipilimumab. Some clones in this sample may be carry-over from other donors' samples.

This chain uses TRBV27 with TRBJ2-1, with no clear D. The CDR3 length is 14 residues. V shed 1 base and J shed 0 bases, with 4 bases lying between them. Per germline, CDR1 MNHEY and CDR2 SMNVEV (reference sequence). CDR3 sequence reads: CASSLWPSYNEQFF. DNA of the CDR3: TGTGCCAGCAGTTTATGGCCCTCCTACAATGAGCAGTTCTTC.

The chain combines TRBV11-2 with TRBJ1-3; weak D call: TRBD1 (6 bases). This CDR3 has 15 residues. CDR1 is SGHAT, CDR2 FQNNGV, per germline. Trimming removed 5 bases at V and 0 bases at J, with 11 bases between. As DNA, the CDR3 is TGTGCCAGCAGCGTTACAGGGAGCTCTGGAAACACCATATATTTT. It codes for CASSVTGSSGNTIYF.

The chain uses TRBV13 and TRBJ1-1; D is ambiguous. Germline V gene sequence: CDR1 PRHDT, CDR2 FYEKMQ (reference sequence). Deletions cut 3 bases from V and 8 bases from J, with 13 bases between. The CDR3 contains 13 residues. CDR3 nucleotide sequence: TGTGCCAGCAGCTTGACGTTCCGGACGGAAGCTTTCTTT. This translates into CASSLTFRTEAFF.

Details on this clone: Compared with germline, one end of the junction differs, possibly owing to a read error. This rearrangement joins TRBV7-7 to TRBJ2-5; D ambiguous. CDR1 and CDR2 from the germline V gene are SSHAT and FNYEAQ (reference sequence). This CDR3 contains 14 residues. Here the CDR3 reads CASSQTATSGTQYF. The DNA of the CDR3 is TGTGCTAGCAGCCAGACGGCTACCTCGGGGACCCAGTACTTC.

The V gene is TRBV5-1, the J gene TRBJ2-5, with 8 nucleotides matching TRBD1. In germline, CDR1 is SGHRS, CDR2 YFSETQ. V was clipped by 4 bases and J by 1 base; unmatched bases: 12. The length of the CDR3 is 17 residues. CDR3 coding DNA: TGCGCCAGCAGCATCCAGGGGGCCACCACCCCCCAAGAGACCCAGTACTTC. Amino acid sequence: CASSIQGATTPQETQYF.

The chain has TRBV30 and TRBJ1-3; D may be TRBD1 (5 bases). Trimming pared 0 bases from V and 1 base from J, leaving 10 bases between. This CDR3 spans 15 amino acids. Germline CDR1 is GTSNPN and CDR2 is SVGIG (reference sequence). CDR3 region: CAWSVRQLSGNTIYF. DNA for the CDR3: TGTGCCTGGAGTGTTAGACAGCTTTCTGGAAACACCATATATTTT.

DNA of the CDR3: TGTGCCAGCAGCTTAGGTTCGAGTTCGGATGAGCAGTTCTTC. Its protein is CASSLGSSSDEQFF. The V gene is TRBV11-3, the J gene TRBJ2-1; D is unclear. The CDR3 spans 14 residues. The V gene's germline CDR1 is SGHNT and CDR2 YENEEA. V was clipped by 1 base and J by 8 bases, with 12 bases between them.

The chain links TRBV7-2 to TRBJ1-2; no clear D. Trimming stripped 8 bases from V and 5 bases from J, with 9 bases between. The CDR3 sequence is 11 residues long. CDR1 is SGHTA, CDR2 FQGNSA, per germline. DNA of the CDR3: TGTGCCAGCTCGTCGGGGTATGGCTACACCTTC. The encoded protein is CASSSGYGYTF.

This sequence joins TRBV6-5 and TRBJ2-3, with a tentative D call TRBD1 (6 bases). Germline lookup yields CDR1 MNHEY and CDR2 SVGAGI. The length of the CDR3 is 16 residues. Trimming removed 4 bases at V and 11 bases at J, with 25 bases between. CDR3 amino acids: CASSSTGAGGAWGQYF. The CDR3 DNA is TGTGCCAGCAGTTCGACAGGCGCAGGAGGAGCGTGGGGGCAGTATTTT.

V is TRBV14 and J is TRBJ1-1; 7 bases are a match to TRBD1. CDR3 length: 13 amino acids. Germline V CDR1 and CDR2: SGHDN, FVKESK. J was trimmed by 2 bases and V by 4 bases; bases with no gene match: 1. CDR3 DNA: TGTGCCAGCAGCCGACAGGGAAACACTGAAGCTTTCTTT. Translated, it gives CASSRQGNTEAFF. Full variable domain (rest looked up from reference TRBV14 and TRBJ1-1): EAGVTQFPSHSVIEKGQTVTLRCDPISGHDNLYWYRRVMGKEIKFLLHFVKESKQDESGMPNNRFLAERTGGTYSTLKVQPAELEDSGVYFCASSRQGNTEAFFGQGTRLTVV.

This clone was found a few times. V gene TRBV4-3 combines with J gene TRBJ1-2; maybe TRBD1 (6 bases). V dropped 1 base and J dropped 5 bases, with 20 bases sitting between them. The CDR3 contains 17 residues. The germline V gene encodes CDR1 LGHNA and CDR2 YSLEER. The CDR3 spells CASSQGGYQGFEYGYTF. In DNA, the CDR3 is TGCGCCAGCAGCCAAGGGGGTTATCAGGGGTTCGAGTATGGCTACACCTTC.